Listed below are T cell receptor beta chains from one sample, sequenced in a study of T cell responses to AZD1222 COVID-19 vaccine. The method was immunoSEQ multiplex PCR; TCRdb's version includes in-frame clones alone and lacks a portion of them. The sample yields 95,000 to 110,000 clones, 70% to 90% seen once. This specimen was peripheral blood, taken on day 0 of AZD1222 vaccination. These TCRs come from an adult in good health. CDR3s include the opening cysteine and the closing phenylalanine or tryptophan. D genes are given only for firm matches. Not every row has a clone size; where given, it reads once, few, many or a size class.

DNA: TGTGCCAGCAGCGTAGAACCCCAGGGGGCAACTAATGAAAAACTGTTTTTT
CDR3: CASSVEPQGATNEKLFF
V: TRBV9
J: TRBJ1-4
size: NA
D: TRBD1

DNA: TGCGCCAGCAGGAGGGGGACTGGTTGGGAAAAACTGTTTTTT
CDR3: CASRRGTGWEKLFF
V: TRBV5-1
J: TRBJ1-4
size: NA
D: NA

DNA: TGTGCCAGCAGCACGAGTGTCGGGGAGCTGTTTTTT
CDR3: CASSTSVGELFF
V: TRBV11-2
J: TRBJ2-2
size: NA
D: NA

DNA: TGTGCCAGCAGTGAAATTAGGGGACAGGGGATTTCCTACGAGCAGTACTTC
CDR3: CASSEIRGQGISYEQYF
V: TRBV2
J: TRBJ2-7
size: NA
D: TRBD1

DNA: TGTGCCAGCAGCCCGGTGACAGGGAGAACTGAAGCTTTCTTT
CDR3: CASSPVTGRTEAFF
V: TRBV7-8
J: TRBJ1-1
size: NA
D: TRBD1

DNA: TGTGCCAGCAGCTCCGCCGGGACAGGGGGCTACGAGCAGTACTTC
CDR3: CASSSAGTGGYEQYF
V: TRBV11-2
J: TRBJ2-7
size: NA
D: TRBD1

DNA: TGTGCCAGTAGTATTGCAGTTTCTGGGGCCAACGTCCTGACTTTC
CDR3: CASSIAVSGANVLTF
V: TRBV19
J: TRBJ2-6
size: NA
D: NA

DNA: TGTGCCAGTAGTGCGGACTTAAGGGATGAGCAGTTCTTC
CDR3: CASSADLRDEQFF
V: TRBV19
J: TRBJ2-1
size: NA
D: NA

DNA: TGTGCCAGCAGCATTCGGCCGGGACTACTTTCAACAGATACGCAGTATTTT
CDR3: CASSIRPGLLSTDTQYF
V: TRBV9
J: TRBJ2-3
size: NA
D: TRBD2

DNA: TGTGCCAGCAGTCCCCGACAGTTGAGTGACGCTTTCTTT
CDR3: CASSPRQLSDAFF
V: TRBV6-5
J: TRBJ1-1
size: few
D: NA

DNA: TGTGCCAGCAGCTTCGGTTACGGGGGAAACTATGGCTACACCTTC
CDR3: CASSFGYGGNYGYTF
V: TRBV5-5
J: TRBJ1-2
size: NA
D: NA

DNA: TGTGCCAGCAGCGTAGGGGCCCTCGTTGGGGCTAGTGAGTTAGAGTACTTC
CDR3: CASSVGALVGASELEYF
V: TRBV9
J: TRBJ2-7
size: NA
D: NA

DNA: TGTGCCAGCAGTGAACGGCCGACGGGGGCCAACGTCCTGACTTTC
CDR3: CASSERPTGANVLTF
V: TRBV6-1
J: TRBJ2-6
size: NA
D: NA

DNA: TGTGCCTGGAGCCAAACAGGGGGTTCCTCCCACGAGCAGTACTTC
CDR3: CAWSQTGGSSHEQYF
V: TRBV30
J: TRBJ2-7
size: NA
D: TRBD1

DNA: TGCGCCAGCAGCTTGTTACCGGGACAGGGGTTGCAGCCCCAGCATTTT
CDR3: CASSLLPGQGLQPQHF
V: TRBV5-1
J: TRBJ1-5
size: NA
D: TRBD1

DNA: TGTGCCAGCACCGACACACCTAACTATGGCTACACCTTC
CDR3: CASTDTPNYGYTF
V: TRBV27
J: TRBJ1-2
size: NA
D: NA

DNA: TGTGCCAGCAGCTTCGGACAACCGTCGGAGACCCAGTACTTC
CDR3: CASSFGQPSETQYF
V: TRBV7-3
J: TRBJ2-5
size: once
D: NA

DNA: TGTGCCAGCAGCTTAAGAGCGGGGACTCGCACAGATACGCAGTATTTT
CDR3: CASSLRAGTRTDTQYF
V: TRBV5-6
J: TRBJ2-3
size: NA
D: TRBD2

DNA: TGCGCCAGCAGCTTGGCGGTCGCCCCGAACCTGGGATATGGCTACACCTTC
CDR3: CASSLAVAPNLGYGYTF
V: TRBV5-1
J: TRBJ1-2
size: NA
D: NA

DNA: TGTGCCAGCAGTGAGGGGGGCTCTGGGGCCAACGTCCTGACTTTC
CDR3: CASSEGGSGANVLTF
V: TRBV6-4
J: TRBJ2-6
size: NA
D: NA

DNA: TGTGCCAGCTCACCTATTCAGGTACCCTACGAGCAGTACTTC
CDR3: CASSPIQVPYEQYF
V: TRBV18
J: TRBJ2-7
size: NA
D: NA

DNA: TGTGCCAGCAGCTTGCGACAGGGGGAAACCTACGAGCAGTACTTC
CDR3: CASSLRQGETYEQYF
V: TRBV11-1
J: TRBJ2-7
size: NA
D: TRBD1

DNA: TGTGCCAGCAGCTTACAACAGACGAACACTGAAGCTTTCTTT
CDR3: CASSLQQTNTEAFF
V: TRBV7-2
J: TRBJ1-1
size: NA
D: NA

DNA: TGTGCCGCCCGACAGGGAAGAGAGACAGATACGCAGTATTTT
CDR3: CAARQGRETDTQYF
V: TRBV10-3
J: TRBJ2-3
size: NA
D: TRBD1

DNA: TGTGCCAGCAGTCAGACAGGGCCCGCTTATAGCAATCAGCCCCAGCATTTT
CDR3: CASSQTGPAYSNQPQHF
V: TRBV6-6
J: TRBJ1-5
size: NA
D: TRBD1

DNA: TGTGCCAGCAGCCCCGGTGGAGGGGCCACAGATACGCAGTATTTT
CDR3: CASSPGGGATDTQYF
V: TRBV9
J: TRBJ2-3
size: NA
D: NA

DNA: TGTGCCAGTAGTATGGAAGGCTACGAGCAGTACTTC
CDR3: CASSMEGYEQYF
V: TRBV19
J: TRBJ2-7
size: NA
D: NA

DNA: TGTGCCAGCAGCTTTCTAAGTAGTTCCTACAATGAGCAGTTCTTC
CDR3: CASSFLSSSYNEQFF
V: TRBV7-2
J: TRBJ2-1
size: NA
D: NA

DNA: TGCGCCAGCAGTGAGAGGGGGGGTTGCGAGCAGTACTTC
CDR3: CASSERGGCEQYF
V: TRBV10-2
J: TRBJ2-7
size: once
D: NA

DNA: TGTGCCAGTACAATGCGGGGGGCGGACACTGAAGCTTTCTTT
CDR3: CASTMRGADTEAFF
V: TRBV19
J: TRBJ1-1
size: NA
D: NA

DNA: TGCGCCAGCAGCAACCAGGGGGCCCCGTTCAATCAGCCCCAGCATTTT
CDR3: CASSNQGAPFNQPQHF
V: TRBV5-1
J: TRBJ1-5
size: NA
D: TRBD1

DNA: TGTGCCAGCAGCGTTAGCAGTGGAAATGAAAAACTGTTTTTT
CDR3: CASSVSSGNEKLFF
V: TRBV9
J: TRBJ1-4
size: few
D: NA

DNA: TGTGCCAGCAGCCAGGCCAGGGGGAGTAACACTGAAGCTTTCTTT
CDR3: CASSQARGSNTEAFF
V: TRBV3-1/TRBV3-2
J: TRBJ1-1
size: NA
D: TRBD1

DNA: TGTGCCTGGAGTGTAGGGGGGACTACAGATACGCAGTATTTT
CDR3: CAWSVGGTTDTQYF
V: TRBV30
J: TRBJ2-3
size: NA
D: NA

DNA: TGCGCCAGCAGCTCACCCGGGACTAGTGGGGGCCAAGAGACCCAGTACTTC
CDR3: CASSSPGTSGGQETQYF
V: TRBV5-1
J: TRBJ2-5
size: NA
D: TRBD2

DNA: TGTGCCAGCAGTGAATATGGACAGGGTAAAAGCACAGATACGCAGTATTTT
CDR3: CASSEYGQGKSTDTQYF
V: TRBV25-1
J: TRBJ2-3
size: NA
D: TRBD1